The 21 T cell receptor beta chains in this list originate from one sample, sequenced in a study of OX40 agonist ivuxolimab in advanced cancers. Sequencing used immunoSEQ multiplex PCR; TCRdb keeps in-frame clones, though not all of them. The sample shows 82,000 or so clones, 80% to 95% of them seen only once. Here the sequenced sample was CD4+ or CD8+ T cells sorted from blood, taken in a trial of the OX40 agonist ivuxolimab. All receptors derive from an adult with an advanced solid tumor such as melanoma, head and neck, liver or kidney cancer.

The V call is TRBV5-1, the J call TRBJ2-3; no clear D gene. CDR1 and CDR2 from the germline V gene are SGHRS and YFSETQ. This CDR3 spans 14 amino acids. Trimming stripped 2 bases from V and 2 bases from J, with 9 bases between. CDR3 DNA sequence: TGCGCCAGCAGCTTTGGGGAATTCACAGATACGCAGTATTTT. Its translation is CASSFGEFTDTQYF.

This clone showed up just once. The rearrangement links TRBV20-1 to TRBJ2-7; TRBD2 aligns across 7 bases. Germline V gene sequence: CDR1 DFQATT, CDR2 SNEGSKA (reference sequence). The length of the CDR3 is 11 residues. The V segment lost 6 bases and the J segment 3 bases; nucleotides outside the gene matches: 2. DNA for the CDR3: TGCAGTGCCCGGACTAGCTACGAGCAGTACTTC. Residues: CSARTSYEQYF.

The V and J genes are TRBV10-3 and TRBJ2-1; the match to TRBD1 covers 7 bases. J was trimmed by 0 bases and V by 2 bases; bases with no gene match: 10. CDR1 is ENHRY and CDR2 is SYGVKD in the germline V gene. The CDR3 has 18 residues. The CDR3 spells CAISEQHGTDSSYNEQFF. The CDR3 nucleotides are TGTGCCATCAGTGAGCAACATGGGACAGACAGCTCCTACAATGAGCAGTTCTTC.

This sequence joins TRBV7-8 and TRBJ2-2, with D hard to call. The germline gives CDR1 SGHVS, CDR2 FQNEAQ. The CDR3 length is 12 residues. V lost 6 bases and J lost 7, with 9 bases in between. In DNA, the CDR3 is TGTGCCAGCAGGCCGATTCACGGGGAGCTGTTTTTT. This gives the protein CASRPIHGELFF.

This chain links TRBV7-3 with TRBJ2-7; possibly TRBD2 for D (5 bases). From germline, CDR1 is SGHTA and CDR2 FQGTGA. The ends were cut back, 5 bases at V and 2 bases at J, with 13 bases in the middle. The CDR3 is 14 residues long. CDR3 nucleotide sequence: TGTGCCAGCAGCCCGAACGGGAATGCCTACGAGCAGTACTTC. Encoded protein: CASSPNGNAYEQYF.

The chain carries TRBV6-5 and TRBJ2-2; D might be TRBD1 (6 bases). The length of the CDR3 is 13 residues. V dropped 4 bases and J dropped 6 bases, with 9 bases sitting between them. Per germline, CDR1 MNHEY and CDR2 SVGAGI. The CDR3: CASSSRGAGELFF. The CDR3 DNA is TGTGCCAGCAGTTCCAGGGGCGCCGGGGAGCTGTTTTTT.

This clone was seen a single time. The rearrangement links TRBV30 to TRBJ2-1; 14 bases align to TRBD2. The CDR3 totals 15 residues. Germline trimming cut 4 bases from V and 7 bases from J; bases unmatched to any gene: 6. The germline gives CDR1 GTSNPN, CDR2 SVGIG (reference sequence). The CDR3 DNA reads TGTGCCTGGACCCCGGGACTAGCGGGAGTTAATGAGCAGTTCTTC. As protein: CAWTPGLAGVNEQFF. Full variable domain (rest looked up from reference TRBV30 and TRBJ2-1): SQTIHQWPATLVQPVGSPLSLECTVEGTSNPNLYWYRQAAGRGLQLLFYSVGIGQISSEVPQNLSASRPQDRQFILSSKKLLLSDSGFYLCAWTPGLAGVNEQFFGPGTRLTVL.

This clone was detected only once. The chain combines TRBV9 with TRBJ2-3; D is perhaps TRBD2 (5 bases). This CDR3 is built from 16 residues. V was cut by 4 bases and J by 1 base, with 16 bases left in between. Germline V lookup: CDR1 SGDLS, CDR2 YYNGEE. The CDR3 DNA follows: TGTGCCAGCAGCCCCCTCGGTGGGAGAGGCACAGATACGCAGTATTTT. Translation: CASSPLGGRGTDTQYF.

Details on this clone: Other DNA variants within this sample encode the same CDR3. The genes are TRBV19 and TRBJ2-3; no reliable D call. Per germline, CDR1 LNHDA and CDR2 SQIVND (reference sequence). V gave up 3 bases and J gave up 1 base, with 5 bases separating them. The CDR3 has 13 amino acids. In DNA form, the CDR3 reads TGTGCCAGTAGTATTGGAGGCACAGATACGCAGTATTTT. Its protein is CASSIGGTDTQYF.

This chain joins TRBV30 and TRBJ2-7; a possible D gene is TRBD2 (9 bases). The CDR3 totals 17 residues. Trimming left V 3 bases short and J 2 bases short, with 23 bases between. CDR1 is GTSNPN, CDR2 SVGIG, per germline (reference sequence). CDR3 nucleotide sequence: TGTGCCTGGAGGGACAGGGTTTCAAGCGGGAGGACCTACGAGCAGTACTTC. Translation: CAWRDRVSSGRTYEQYF.

The table lists this clone with a count of one. V and J are TRBV7-3 and TRBJ1-2; possibly TRBD1 for D (5 bases). Trimming pared 11 bases from V and 2 bases from J, leaving 18 bases between. The V gene's germline CDR1 is SGHTA and CDR2 FQGTGA. The CDR3 loop spans 14 amino acids. The CDR3 here is CAGTPGPTNYGYTF. As DNA, the CDR3 is TGTGCCGGCACTCCAGGGCCGACCAACTATGGCTACACCTTC.

In its sample, this clone was seen a few times. V gene TRBV10-3 combines with J gene TRBJ1-1; 7 nucleotides line up with TRBD1. CDR1 and CDR2 from the germline V gene are ENHRY and SYGVKD. V lost 5 bases, J lost 8 bases, and 5 bases stayed unmatched. CDR3 size: 12 residues. DNA of the CDR3: TGTGCCATCAGTCAGATGGGACAGGAAGCTTTCTTT. Translation gives CAISQMGQEAFF.

About this clone itself: Within the sample, other DNA sequences also encode this same CDR3. The rearrangement joins TRBV18 to TRBJ2-5; no clear D gene. V lost 4 bases to trimming and J lost 3 bases, with 3 bases between them. Germline CDR1 reads KGHSH; CDR2 reads LQKENI. The CDR3 totals 11 residues. CDR3 loop: CASSREETQYF. The CDR3 nucleotides read TGTGCCAGCTCACGGGAAGAGACCCAGTACTTC.

The chain combines TRBV6-5 with TRBJ1-2; D is possibly TRBD1 (5 bases). Germline V gives CDR1 MNHEY, CDR2 SVGAGI. The CDR3 sequence is 11 residues long. Trimming took off 2 bases at V and 7 bases at J, with 5 bases between the two ends. CDR3 sequence: CASSYQGGYTF. The CDR3 DNA is TGTGCCAGCAGTTACCAGGGTGGCTACACCTTC.

The sample holds a few counts of this clone. The chain links TRBV19 to TRBJ2-7; 7 bases match TRBD2. The J segment lost 2 bases and the V segment lost 5 bases, leaving 9 bases of the junction unmatched. The CDR3 contains 15 residues. Germline CDR1 LNHDA, CDR2 SQIVND (reference sequence). CDR3 DNA: TGTGCCAGTAGTGTGACTGGCGGGGGTACCTACGAGCAGTACTTC. Encoded protein: CASSVTGGGTYEQYF.

The rearrangement links TRBV4-2 to TRBJ2-3, with D maybe TRBD2 (6 bases). Germline assignment: CDR1 LGHNA and CDR2 YNFKEQ. V lost 4 bases and J lost 2, with 16 bases in between. The CDR3 consists of 16 residues. CDR3 region: CASSRTYSGNTDTQYF. CDR3 sequence (DNA): TGTGCCAGCAGCCGTACCTATAGCGGCAACACAGATACGCAGTATTTT.

This clone was detected a few times. The chain combines TRBV30 with TRBJ1-4; a possible D gene is TRBD1 (5 bases). Per the germline V gene, CDR1 is GTSNPN and CDR2 is SVGIG (reference sequence). The CDR3 extends over 16 amino acids. V gave up 2 bases and J gave up 4 bases, with 17 bases separating them. The CDR3 here is CAWSTTGDGLNEKLFF. Here the CDR3 DNA reads TGTGCCTGGAGTACCACGGGGGATGGCCTTAATGAAAAACTGTTTTTT. The variable domain in full, completed from reference TRBV30 and TRBJ1-4, reads SQTIHQWPATLVQPVGSPLSLECTVEGTSNPNLYWYRQAAGRGLQLLFYSVGIGQISSEVPQNLSASRPQDRQFILSSKKLLLSDSGFYLCAWSTTGDGLNEKLFFGSGTQLSVL.

V gene TRBV30 combines with J gene TRBJ2-4; tentatively, D is TRBD1 (7 bases). CDR3 length: 15 amino acids. Per the germline V gene, CDR1 is GTSNPN and CDR2 is SVGIG (reference sequence). The V end was cut by 3 bases, the J end by 0 bases, with 12 bases between. CDR3 in amino acids: CAWRGQGGAKNIQYF. CDR3 bases: TGTGCCTGGAGGGGGCAGGGGGGAGCCAAAAACATTCAGTACTTC. Filled out from reference TRBV30 and TRBJ2-4, the complete variable domain reads SQTIHQWPATLVQPVGSPLSLECTVEGTSNPNLYWYRQAAGRGLQLLFYSVGIGQISSEVPQNLSASRPQDRQFILSSKKLLLSDSGFYLCAWRGQGGAKNIQYFGAGTRLSVL.

This chain joins TRBV11-3 and TRBJ1-1, with TRBD1 identical over 7 bases. The junction had 10 bases not matched to a gene; V was cut back by 5 bases and J by 4 bases. The CDR3 is made up of 15 amino acids. CDR1 is SGHNT, CDR2 YENEEA, per germline. This CDR3 is CASSLYRAGGTEAFF. For the CDR3, the DNA is TGTGCCAGCAGCCTATACCGAGCAGGGGGCACTGAAGCTTTCTTT.

CDR3 loop: CASTPSGTSGRGDEQYF. CDR3 in DNA: TGTGCCTCCACTCCCTCCGGGACTAGCGGGAGGGGAGACGAGCAGTACTTC. The chain combines TRBV30 with TRBJ2-7, with 16 bases aligning to TRBD2. CDR3 size: 17 residues. The V gene end was trimmed by 7 bases and the J gene end by 5 bases; junction bases not matched to a gene: 14. CDR1 is GTSNPN and CDR2 is SVGIG in the germline V gene (reference sequence).

V gene TRBV21-1 combines with J gene TRBJ2-3; the table's D call, TRBD2, was not checked against the DNA. TRBV21-1 is a pseudogene segment. This CDR3 region has 15 residues. The CDR3 bases are TGTGCCAGCAGCAAAGGGGGACTAGCAGGTGATACGCAGTATTTT. Amino acids: CASSKGGLAGDTQYF.